Presented here are 29 T cell receptor beta chains from one specimen sequenced in a study of glioma-infiltrating T cells. The iRepertoire nested amplicon-rescue multiplex PCR amplified TCR alpha and beta CDR3s from RNA. TCRdb fed the multiplex PCR reads into MiXCR, producing one record per CDR3 protein. The sample shows under 200,000 distinct CDR3 sequences, about 47% of them seen only once. The sequenced sample consisted of glioma tissue, nonneoplastic brain tissue, or PBMCs (not recorded which). These receptors were collected from a human donor with low-grade glioma or glioblastoma, undergoing nonglioma brain surgery, or in good health (not recorded which).

In its sample, this clonotype was seen many times. J is TRBJ2-3 and V is TRBV12-3 or TRBV12-4; D is unclear. This CDR3 has 13 amino acids. Trimming removed 8 bases from V and 3 bases from J, with 12 bases in between. The CDR3: CASSQALTDTQYF. In DNA, the CDR3 is TGTGCCAGCTCGCAGGCGTTAACAGATACGCAGTATTTT.

The V call is TRBV7-7, the J call TRBJ2-2; D may be TRBD1 or TRBD2 (5 bases each). V was shortened by 8 bases and J by 6 bases, with 10 bases between the two germline ends. The CDR3 runs to 12 residues. The germline V gene encodes CDR1 SSHAT and CDR2 FNYEAQ (reference sequence). CDR3 loop: CASGTEAGELFF. CDR3 coding DNA: TGTGCCAGCGGGACGGAGGCCGGGGAGCTGTTTTTT.

The genes are TRBV7-2 and TRBJ2-7, with D hard to call. CDR1 and CDR2 from the germline V gene are SGHTA and FQGNSA. V was trimmed by 5 bases and J by 3 bases, leaving 14 bases between them. The CDR3 runs to 14 residues. CDR3 sequence reads: CASSPHTGLYEQYF. The CDR3 bases are TGTGCCAGCAGCCCCCATACTGGCCTCTACGAGCAGTACTTC.

In this sample, this clonotype turned up many times. This rearrangement joins TRBV7-2 to TRBJ2-1; TRBD1 matches 7 bases. Trimming cost V 5 bases and J 3 bases; bases outside gene matches: 7. The CDR3 runs 15 residues. Germline assignment: CDR1 SGHTA and CDR2 FQGNSA. The CDR3 loop reads CASSQKTGVYNEQFF. The CDR3 coding sequence is TGTGCCAGCAGCCAAAAAACAGGGGTCTACAATGAGCAGTTCTTC.

Note on this clonotype: Just one base apart from a much larger clone, this may be a read error. Given the absence of the conserved phenylalanine or tryptophan at the CDR3 end, a read error is likely. The chain has TRBV28 and TRBJ1-1; perhaps TRBD1 as D (5 bases). With 2 bases removed from V and 2 bases from J, the gap between germline ends came to 15 bases. Germline CDR1 and CDR2: MDHEN and SYDVKM. The CDR3 covers 16 residues. The CDR3 loop reads CASSLVRGPLNTEAFL. Here the CDR3 DNA reads TGTGCCAGCAGTTTAGTTAGGGGACCCCTAAACACTGAAGCTTTCCTT.

Concerning this clonotype: The germline gene is not matched at one end of the junction; a read error may be the cause. This sequence joins TRBV6-1 and TRBJ2-5; D may be TRBD1 or TRBD2 (5 bases each). In germline, CDR1 is MNHNS, CDR2 SASEGT. This CDR3 is 15 amino acids long. DNA of the CDR3: TGTGCCAGAAGTGAAGCTGGCAGCCGGGGCAAGACCCAGTACTTC. Its protein is CARSEAGSRGKTQYF.

This clonotype was observed many times. The chain combines TRBV7-8 with TRBJ2-3, with D maybe TRBD2 (5 bases). CDR3 length: 17 amino acids. V was shortened by 3 bases and J by 1 base, with 17 bases between the two germline ends. Germline lookup yields CDR1 SGHVS and CDR2 FQNEAQ. CDR3 sequence: CASSLRERAAGTDTQYF. The DNA of the CDR3 is TGTGCCAGCAGCTTGAGGGAAAGGGCGGCGGGCACAGATACGCAGTATTTT. Looking up the rest from reference TRBV7-8 and TRBJ2-3 gives the full variable domain: GAGVSQSPRYKVAKRGQDVALRCDPISGHVSLFWYQQALGQGPEFLTYFQNEAQLDKSGLPSDRFFAERPEGSVSTLKIQRTQQEDSAVYLCASSLRERAAGTDTQYFGPGTRLTVL.

Details on this clonotype: A read error may explain this, as a much larger clone is one base away. V gene TRBV25-1 combines with J gene TRBJ1-2; maybe TRBD1 (5 bases). This CDR3 spans 16 amino acids. Per the germline V gene, CDR1 is MGHDK and CDR2 is SYGVNS. As DNA, the CDR3 is TGTGCCAGCACAGACAGCTCCCTAGCTGTACCCTATGGCTGCACCTTC. Translated, it gives CASTDSSLAVPYGCTF.

This clonotype was seen a few times. This sequence joins TRBV5-4 and TRBJ2-7; 12 positions match TRBD2. V dropped 0 bases and J dropped 6; count of bases not matched to a gene: 10. CDR3 size: 17 residues. Germline values: CDR1 SGHNT, CDR2 YYREEE (reference sequence). The CDR3 region has the DNA TGTGCCAGCAGCTTGGGCGGACTAGCGGGACGCACGGGCGAGCAGTACTTC. It encodes CASSLGGLAGRTGEQYF.

The table lists this clonotype with a few counts. This rearrangement joins TRBV3-1 to TRBJ2-3, with D possibly TRBD1 on 5 matching bases. Trimming pared 3 bases from V and 5 bases from J, leaving 12 bases between. Per germline, CDR1 LGHDT and CDR2 YNNKEL (reference sequence). The CDR3 spans 14 residues. For the CDR3, the DNA is TGTGCCAGCAGCCAGGGCAGGGTAATAGATACGCAGTATTTT. It translates to CASSQGRVIDTQYF.

This clonotype was counted a single time. This CDR3 is missing its conserved last phenylalanine or tryptophan, likely due to a read error. The chain couples TRBV20-1 to TRBJ1-2; D gene ambiguous. The CDR3 extends over 15 amino acids. The germline V gene encodes CDR1 DFQATT and CDR2 SNEGSKA (reference sequence). Deletions cut 2 bases from V and 3 bases from J, with 16 bases between. The DNA of the CDR3 is TGCAGTGCTAGATACGCCCTCGGGGAGCACTATGGCTACACCTAC. This codes for CSARYALGEHYGYTY.

As for this clonotype: Being one base from a much bigger clone, this may be a read error. The chain employs TRBV10-3 and TRBJ2-1, with TRBD2 matching 8 bases. CDR3 size: 14 residues. Germline V gene lookup returns CDR1 ENHRY and CDR2 SYGVKD. After removal of 3 bases from V and 3 bases from J, the junction contained 1 base not matched to a gene. CDR3: CAISDSGVYNEQFF. CDR3 bases: TGTGCCATCAGTGATAGCGGGGTCTACAATGAGCAGTTCTTC.

This clonotype has just a few counts. The chain employs TRBV27 and TRBJ1-2, with TRBD1 matching 10 bases. V was clipped by 8 bases and J by 11 bases; unmatched bases: 5. Germline lookup yields CDR1 MNHEY and CDR2 SMNVEV (reference sequence). The CDR3 sequence is 11 residues long. The CDR3 DNA reads as TGTGCCAGCCGGGACAGGGGTGGGTACACCTTC. Translated: CASRDRGGYTF.

This clonotype came up a few times. V and J are TRBV11-3 and TRBJ1-3; no firm D call. V was cut by 4 bases and J by 2 bases, with 6 bases left in between. Germline V CDR1 and CDR2: SGHNT, YENEEA. This CDR3 comprises 13 residues. The CDR3, as DNA: TGTGCCAGCAGCTCCAACCCTGGAAACACCATATATTTT. It translates to CASSSNPGNTIYF.

About this clonotype: A read error may explain this, as a much larger clone is one base away. V gene TRBV5-8 combines with J gene TRBJ1-1; D gene ambiguous. The V gene's germline CDR1 is SGHTS and CDR2 YDEGEE. The CDR3 is 12 amino acids. V gave up 2 bases and J gave up 8 bases, with 10 bases separating them. Here the CDR3 reads CASSFVFAEAFF. The DNA for the CDR3 is TGTGCCAGCAGCTTCGTATTTGCAGAAGCTTTCTTT.

Many counts were recorded for this clonotype. The chain joins TRBV20-1 to TRBJ2-7; a possible D gene is TRBD2 (5 bases). The CDR3 is 12 amino acids. CDR1 is DFQATT and CDR2 is SNEGSKA in the germline V gene (reference sequence). Deletions cut 6 bases from V and 6 bases from J, with 15 bases between. The CDR3 DNA reads TGCAGTGCCGTCCGGGAAATGTCCGAGCAGTACTTC. Its translation: CSAVREMSEQYF.

As regards this clonotype: This may come from a read error, since a much larger clone is one base off. This chain uses TRBV4-1 with TRBJ1-2, with 7 bases identical to TRBD1. The V gene end was trimmed by 8 bases and the J gene end by 6 bases; junction bases not matched to a gene: 12. Germline V gives CDR1 MGHRA, CDR2 YSYEKL. The CDR3 loop spans 14 amino acids. CDR3 residues: CASSLYETGNGYTF. The CDR3 bases are TGCGCCAGCTCCCTTTATGAGACAGGGAATGGCTACACCTTC.

A single count supports this clonotype. Just one base apart from a much larger clone, this may be a read error. The chain combines TRBV20-1 with TRBJ1-1; D unresolved. The length of the CDR3 is 17 residues. Germline assignment: CDR1 DFQATT and CDR2 SNEGSKA (reference sequence). Deletions cut 1 base from V and 0 bases from J, with 18 bases between. CDR3: CSARVAQSTTLNTEAFF. The CDR3 DNA reads TGCAGTGCTAGAGTAGCGCAGTCTACCACTTTGAACACTGAAGCTTTCTTT.

This clonotype occurred many times. This chain joins TRBV12-3 or TRBV12-4 and TRBJ2-7, with 10 nucleotides matching TRBD2. This CDR3 comprises 14 residues. Losses at the gene ends were 4 bases for V and 4 bases for J; bases not matched to a gene: 4. CDR3 region: CASSSPSGSYEQYF. CDR3 DNA: TGTGCCAGCAGTTCCCCTAGCGGGAGTTACGAGCAGTACTTC.

Comment on this clonotype: This may come from a read error, since a much larger clone is one base off. This chain links TRBV20-1 with TRBJ1-5; D is unclear. CDR1 DFQATT and CDR2 SNEGSKA come from the germline V gene (reference sequence). This CDR3 has 14 residues. Trimming removed 0 bases from V and 0 bases from J, with 6 bases in between. In nucleotides, the CDR3 is TGCAGTGCTAGAGAGGGCTATAGCAATCAGCCCCAGCATTTT. Translation gives CSAREGYSNQPQHF.

Ten or more counts support this clonotype. The rearrangement links TRBV20-1 to TRBJ2-3; D uncertain. CDR1 DFQATT and CDR2 SNEGSKA come from the germline V gene (reference sequence). The CDR3 runs 15 residues. The V end was cut by 1 base, the J end by 2 bases, with 13 bases between. The CDR3, as DNA: TGCAGTGCTAGAGGATCGACATACCCCACAGATACGCAGTATTTT. It codes for CSARGSTYPTDTQYF.

This clonotype was counted ten times or more. The rearrangement links TRBV20-1 to TRBJ2-1; D is unresolved. This CDR3 comprises 14 residues. The V end was cut by 2 bases, the J end by 3 bases, with 11 bases between. Germline loops: CDR1 DFQATT, CDR2 SNEGSKA (reference sequence). CDR3 DNA sequence: TGCAGTGCTAGACCCCGCCAATTCTACAATGAGCAGTTCTTC. This codes for CSARPRQFYNEQFF.

This chain joins TRBV20-1 and TRBJ1-2, with D unresolved. The germline V gene has CDR1 DFQATT and CDR2 SNEGSKA (reference sequence). This CDR3 comprises 12 residues. The CDR3 region has the DNA TGCATTTCCCATATTTCCCTCTATTTCTACACCTTC. It codes for CISHISLYFYTF.

The V gene is TRBV2, the J gene TRBJ2-5; 7 bases map to TRBD1. The J call may be in error: the DNA end matches TRBJ2-7 better. This CDR3 has 12 residues. Looked up from germline, CDR1 is SNHLY and CDR2 is FYNNEI. The CDR3 DNA is TGTGCCAGAACCCGGGACAGCTACGAGCAGTACTTC. This encodes CARTRDSYEQYF.

The chain has TRBV28 and TRBJ2-5; a weak D match, TRBD2 (5 bases). The ends were cut back, 7 bases at V and 2 bases at J, with 14 bases in the middle. The CDR3 loop spans 14 amino acids. CDR1 MDHEN and CDR2 SYDVKM come from the germline V gene. DNA for the CDR3: TGTGCCAGCAACGGGGAACCCGCACAAGAGACCCAGTACTTC. Protein sequence: CASNGEPAQETQYF.

As for this clonotype: This clone may be a read error of a much larger clone one base away. The rearrangement joins TRBV28 to TRBJ1-1; D gene ambiguous. The germline V gene has CDR1 MDHEN and CDR2 SYDVKM. CDR3 length: 12 residues. CDR3 protein: CASRPYNTVAFF. CDR3 sequence (DNA): TGTGCCAGCAGGCCATACAACACTGTAGCTTTCTTT.

The table lists this clonotype with many counts. The V and J genes are TRBV3-1 and TRBJ1-2; D uncertain. Trimming left V 1 base short and J 3 bases short, with 12 bases between. This CDR3 has 15 amino acids. Germline assignment: CDR1 LGHDT and CDR2 YNNKEL (reference sequence). The CDR3 reads CASSQGSRVDYGYTF. CDR3 nucleotide sequence: TGTGCCAGCAGCCAAGGTTCAAGGGTTGACTATGGCTACACCTTC.

This clonotype was seen only a few times. This may stem from a read error, because a much larger clone lies one nucleotide away. The rearrangement links TRBV6-1 to TRBJ2-4, with D tentatively TRBD1 (6 bases). Looked up from germline, CDR1 is MNHNS and CDR2 is SASEGT. CDR3 length: 13 amino acids. CDR3 nucleotides: TGTGCCAGCAGTGATACAGGGCTGAACACTCAGTACTTC. This codes for CASSDTGLNTQYF.

V and J are TRBV12-3 or TRBV12-4 and TRBJ2-5; D is perhaps TRBD2 (6 bases). V lost 8 bases, J lost 5 bases, and 15 bases lay in between. The CDR3 has 13 residues. The CDR3 nucleotides read TGTGCCAGCCGGAAGCCCGGAGGGGAGACCCAGTACTTC. This translates into CASRKPGGETQYF.